The 21 T cell receptor beta chains reported below all come from one sample, sequenced in a study of cytomegalovirus exposure and HLA in healthy donors. Researchers ran the PCR with 60 Vbeta and 13 Jbeta primers. The table came from immunoSEQ multiplex PCR; TCRdb's copy has only in-frame clones and leaves some out. This sample has 150,000 to 170,000 clones; 80% occur once, and the top ten carry 9.5% to 15%. The sequenced sample consisted of PBMCs. Source of these receptors: a man under 40 in good health and CMV-seropositive.

This clone appeared a single time. V is TRBV19 and J is TRBJ2-4, with D possibly matching TRBD2 (5 bases). The CDR3 is made up of 14 amino acids. Germline values: CDR1 LNHDA, CDR2 SQIVND (reference sequence). The germline V and J ends were trimmed by 3 bases and 8 bases, with 14 bases remaining between them. The CDR3 DNA is TGTGCCAGTAGTATTTGGGAAAACGGGGACATTCAGTACTTC. This codes for CASSIWENGDIQYF.

The chain joins TRBV10-3 to TRBJ2-5; 15 bases agree with TRBD2. CDR3 length: 15 residues. Germline lookup yields CDR1 ENHRY and CDR2 SYGVKD. V was clipped by 5 bases and J by 5 bases; unmatched bases: 3. For the CDR3, the DNA is TGTGCCATCAGTCCCGGGACTAGCGGGGGGGAGACCCAGTACTTC. Translation: CAISPGTSGGETQYF.

The chain employs TRBV29-1 and TRBJ2-7; TRBD2 matches 10 bases. The V and J ends lost 0 bases and 7 bases, in that order; junction bases with no gene match: 15. Germline assignment: CDR1 SQVTM and CDR2 ANQGSEA. This CDR3 is built from 17 residues. The CDR3 nucleotides are TGCAGCGTTGAAGAGTTTGCTAGCGGGAGTGTTTCGGTTGAGCAGTACTTC. Translation: CSVEEFASGSVSVEQYF.

The CDR3 nucleotides are TGTGCCAGTGCCGGGAGGGCCCTCAATGAGCAGTTCTTC. It translates to CASAGRALNEQFF. This rearrangement joins TRBV19 to TRBJ2-1, with 8 bases matching TRBD2. V was pared by 8 bases and J by 6 bases, with 6 bases of the junction left unmatched. The CDR3 loop spans 13 amino acids. CDR1 and CDR2 from the germline V gene are LNHDA and SQIVND (reference sequence). Combining the CDR3 with reference TRBV19 and TRBJ2-1 gives the whole variable domain DGGITQSPKYLFRKEGQNVTLSCEQNLNHDAMYWYRQDPGQGLRLIYYSQIVNDFQKGDIAEGYSVSREKKESFPLTVTSAQKNPTAFYLCASAGRALNEQFFGPGTRLTVL.

The rearrangement uses TRBV6-5 and TRBJ1-1; 12 positions agree with TRBD1. J gave up 5 bases and V 3 bases, and 7 bases lay outside the gene matches. The length of the CDR3 is 16 residues. Germline CDR1 MNHEY, CDR2 SVGAGI. DNA of the CDR3: TGTGCCAGCAGTTATGACGGGACAGGGGGCGTGACTGAAGCTTTCTTT. Its protein is CASSYDGTGGVTEAFF.

In DNA, the CDR3 is TGCGCCAGCAGCTTGAGCGGGGGCTTCACTGAAGCTTTCTTT. As protein: CASSLSGGFTEAFF. The chain uses TRBV5-1 and TRBJ1-1, with D maybe TRBD1 (6 bases). V dropped 1 base and J dropped 4 bases, with 11 bases sitting between them. Germline CDR1 and CDR2: SGHRS and YFSETQ. This CDR3 is 14 amino acids long.

The genes are TRBV28 and TRBJ2-7; 10 nucleotides match TRBD2. The CDR3 has 18 amino acids. Germline lookup yields CDR1 MDHEN and CDR2 SYDVKM. The J segment lost 0 bases and the V segment lost 3 bases, leaving 11 bases of the junction unmatched. CDR3 in amino acids: CASSLVTSGFGSSYEQYF. In DNA, the CDR3 is TGTGCCAGCAGTTTGGTGACTAGCGGGTTTGGGAGCTCCTACGAGCAGTACTTC.

The chain links TRBV4-2 to TRBJ1-5; a possible D gene is TRBD1 (5 bases). The V end lost 0 bases, the J end lost 7 bases, and 13 bases lay between the germline ends. Germline V CDR1 and CDR2: LGHNA, YNFKEQ. This CDR3 has 15 amino acids. The CDR3 DNA sequence: TGTGCCAGCAGCCAAGATTCCCAGGGAAGCCAGCCCCAGCATTTT. The encoded protein is CASSQDSQGSQPQHF.

V gene TRBV27 combines with J gene TRBJ2-7, with 11 bases aligning to TRBD2. The CDR3 sequence is 14 residues long. Germline CDR1 reads MNHEY; CDR2 reads SMNVEV (reference sequence). The V gene end was trimmed by 3 bases and the J gene end by 7 bases; junction bases not matched to a gene: 5. The CDR3 sequence is CASSLSTSGTEQYF. The DNA of the CDR3 is TGTGCCAGCAGTTTGTCGACTAGCGGGACTGAGCAGTACTTC.

The chain couples TRBV7-8 to TRBJ1-2; 10 bases are shared with TRBD1. Trimming at V came to 4 bases and at J to 5 bases, leaving 7 bases not matched to a gene. The CDR3 has 15 residues. The germline V gene encodes CDR1 SGHVS and CDR2 FQNEAQ. CDR3: CASSSRGQGLYGYTF. DNA of the CDR3: TGTGCCAGCAGCTCGCGGGGACAGGGGTTGTATGGCTACACCTTC.

This sequence joins TRBV6-5 and TRBJ1-1, with a possible D match to TRBD1 (5 bases). Germline CDR1 MNHEY, CDR2 SVGAGI. The V gene lost 2 bases and the J gene lost 7 bases, with 14 bases spanning the gap. CDR3 length equals 14 residues. The chain's CDR3 is CASSYGRGGGEAFF. The CDR3 DNA follows: TGTGCCAGCAGTTACGGACGCGGGGGTGGTGAAGCTTTCTTT.

V and J are TRBV30 and TRBJ2-1, with 11 positions matching TRBD1. Germline assignment: CDR1 GTSNPN and CDR2 SVGIG (reference sequence). This CDR3 comprises 16 residues. Trimming cost V 1 base and J 6 bases; bases outside gene matches: 8. CDR3 DNA: TGTGCCTGGAGTGCCCTAGGACAGGGGGCGATCAATGAGCAGTTCTTC. The encoded protein is CAWSALGQGAINEQFF. Drawing the rest from reference TRBV30 and TRBJ2-1, the complete variable domain is SQTIHQWPATLVQPVGSPLSLECTVEGTSNPNLYWYRQAAGRGLQLLFYSVGIGQISSEVPQNLSASRPQDRQFILSSKKLLLSDSGFYLCAWSALGQGAINEQFFGPGTRLTVL.

A few counts support this clone. The chain has TRBV6-5 and TRBJ2-7, with 8 bases that match TRBD1. CDR1 is MNHEY, CDR2 SVGAGI, per germline. With V trimmed by 0 bases and J by 3 bases, 4 bases remained unmatched. This CDR3 is 15 amino acids long. The CDR3 is CASSYSVGQGYEQYF. The CDR3 coding sequence is TGTGCCAGCAGTTACTCGGTTGGACAGGGCTACGAGCAGTACTTC.

This clone was picked up a small number of times. This chain uses TRBV19 with TRBJ2-7; 7 nucleotides line up with TRBD1. V lost 5 bases to trimming and J lost 3 bases; unmatched junction nucleotides: 13. Germline V lookup: CDR1 LNHDA, CDR2 SQIVND (reference sequence). CDR3 length: 16 amino acids. The CDR3 coding sequence is TGTGCCAGTAGTTCGACAGGGTTTGAAGGAGGCTACGAGCAGTACTTC. Its translation is CASSSTGFEGGYEQYF.

The chain employs TRBV28 and TRBJ2-2; D is possibly TRBD1 (5 bases). Trimming removed 2 bases from V and 7 bases from J, with 14 bases in between. This CDR3 contains 15 residues. Germline lookup yields CDR1 MDHEN and CDR2 SYDVKM. The CDR3 sequence is CASSLIGREGGELFF. The DNA of the CDR3 is TGTGCCAGCAGTTTAATCGGCAGGGAAGGCGGGGAGCTGTTTTTT.

This chain connects TRBV28 to TRBJ2-7, with D maybe TRBD2 (5 bases). The germline gives CDR1 MDHEN, CDR2 SYDVKM. Trimming left V 6 bases short and J 1 base short, with 16 bases between. CDR3 size: 15 residues. CDR3 residues: CASSGHRGTSYEQYF. DNA of the CDR3: TGTGCCAGCAGCGGCCACCGGGGAACTTCCTACGAGCAGTACTTC.

The DNA for the CDR3 is TGTGCCAGCAGCTTAGGAATTGCGGGACAGTCGGGAGGCTACACCTTC. Translation gives CASSLGIAGQSGGYTF. The chain couples TRBV7-8 to TRBJ1-2, with 7 bases identical to TRBD1. CDR3 length equals 16 residues. V shed 1 base, J shed 8 bases, and the junction held 13 bases outside the gene matches. Germline loops: CDR1 SGHVS, CDR2 FQNEAQ.

The chain has TRBV11-3 and TRBJ2-7; 8 positions match TRBD1. CDR1 SGHNT and CDR2 YENEEA come from the germline V gene. This CDR3 has 14 amino acids. J gave up 3 bases and V 4 bases, and 5 bases lay outside the gene matches. CDR3 DNA: TGTGCCAGCAGCTCAAGACAGGGGAGCTACGAGCAGTACTTC. Protein sequence: CASSSRQGSYEQYF.

V and J are TRBV28 and TRBJ2-5; 7 nucleotides line up with TRBD2. The CDR3 sequence is 15 residues long. Looked up from germline, CDR1 is MDHEN and CDR2 is SYDVKM. V dropped 4 bases and J dropped 2; count of bases not matched to a gene: 7. As DNA, the CDR3 is TGTGCCAGCAGTTCCCGGGACTATAAACAAGAGACCCAGTACTTC. The encoded protein is CASSSRDYKQETQYF.

This clone has just a few counts. The V gene is TRBV30, the J gene TRBJ1-2; weak D call: TRBD1 (5 bases). V lost 4 bases and J lost 2, with 11 bases in between. Germline V gives CDR1 GTSNPN, CDR2 SVGIG (reference sequence). This CDR3 contains 13 residues. CDR3 sequence: CAWKGARNYGYTF. In DNA form, the CDR3 reads TGTGCCTGGAAAGGGGCAAGAAACTATGGCTACACCTTC.

The CDR3 here is CASSFSGQGGDEQFF. In nucleotides, the CDR3 is TGTGCCAGCAGTTTCTCGGGACAGGGGGGCGATGAGCAGTTCTTC. V usage is TRBV27 and J usage is TRBJ2-1, with TRBD1 matching 11 bases. The CDR3 length is 15 residues. V lost 3 bases and J lost 8; bases outside the gene matches: 6. The germline gives CDR1 MNHEY, CDR2 SMNVEV (reference sequence).